This T cell receptor beta chain was observed in a study of control samples from healthy donors and cancer patients. Assay used: immunoSEQ multiplex PCR; TCRdb lists only in-frame clones, some missing. In the table there are tens of thousands of clones, around nine tenths of which are singletons. The length of the CDR3 is 11 residues. Trimming cost V 0 bases and J 5 bases, with 2 bases left between them. Per the germline V gene, CDR1 is SGHTS and CDR2 is YDEGEE. This rearrangement joins TRBV5-8 to TRBJ2-5; no reliable D call. The receptor was isolated from a woman between 45 and 65 years old with colorectal cancer. Sequenced: PBMCs. The chain's CDR3 is CASSLAETQYF. The CDR3 bases are TGTGCCAGCAGCTTGGCCGAGACCCAGTACTTC. Drawing the rest from reference TRBV5-8 and TRBJ2-5, the complete variable domain is EAGVTQSPTHLIKTRGQQATLRCSPISGHTSVYWYQQALGLGLQFLLWYDEGEERNRGNFPPRFSGRQFPNYSSELNVNALELEDSALYLCASSLAETQYFGPGTRLLVL.